This is a list of T cell receptor beta chains from one sample in a study of regulatory T cells in long-lasting Graves disease. From the multiplex PCR reads, TCRdb called clonotypes with MiXCR, one entry per CDR3 protein. The table shows fewer than 550,000 distinct CDR3 sequences, with over 15% occurring only once. These data were also reused for a study on T cells in Graves' hyperthyroidism and ophthalmopathy.

The specimen comprised peripheral blood mononuclear cells (PBMCs), sampled at new diagnosis, from a patient treated with antithyroid drugs. The receptors here all came from a woman aged 18-30 years with Graves disease. The CDR3 runs from the conserved cysteine through the conserved F or W. The order of the fields is D gene, clone size, J gene, V gene, CDR3 protein, CDR3 DNA. A D gene is named only where the DNA matches it firmly. Some rows have no size entry. The others give once, few or many, or a class for an expanded clone.

.	few	TRBJ2-1	TRBV19	CASTKLYSSPYNEQFF	TGTGCCAGTACCAAACTCTACTCCTCACCGTACAATGAGCAGTTCTTC
.	.	TRBJ1-1	TRBV7-9	CASSLAEGGNTEAFF	TGTGCCAGCAGCTTAGCGGAGGGGGGGAACACTGAAGCTTTCTTT
.	many	TRBJ2-7	TRBV27	CASRDYSYEQYF	TGTGCCAGCAGGGACTACTCCTACGAGCAGTACTTC
.	few	TRBJ2-1	TRBV25-1	CASRTVNEQFF	TGTGCCAGCAGGACAGTAAATGAGCAGTTCTTC
.	.	TRBJ2-7	TRBV7-2	CASSLGGPVNEQYF	TGTGCCAGCAGCTTAGGGGGGCCGGTTAACGAGCAGTACTTC
.	many	TRBJ1-5	TRBV20-1	CSAGQPQHF	TGCAGTGCGGGTCAGCCCCAGCATTTT
TRBD1	many	TRBJ2-7	TRBV28	CASSSISSGQSPHEQYF	TGTGCCAGCAGCTCGATTAGTTCGGGACAGAGCCCCCACGAGCAGTACTTC
.	.	TRBJ2-3	TRBV5-6	CASSLWKSTDTQYF	TGTGCCAGCAGCTTGTGGAAAAGCACAGATACGCAGTATTTT
TRBD2	many	TRBJ2-7	TRBV28	CASRLGLAGVYEQYF	TGTGCCAGCAGACTCGGACTAGCGGGAGTCTACGAGCAGTACTTC
.	many	TRBJ2-3	TRBV20-1	CSARGLLDTDTQYF	TGCAGTGCTAGAGGACTACTCGACACAGATACGCAGTATTTT
.	many	TRBJ2-1	TRBV28	CASKERRISSYNEQFF	TGTGCCAGCAAAGAGAGGCGGATCAGCTCCTACAATGAGCAGTTCTTC
.	many	TRBJ2-2	TRBV18	CASSLTAVSTGELFF	TGTGCCAGCTCACTGACAGCCGTCAGCACCGGGGAGCTGTTTTTT
.	few	TRBJ1-1	TRBV27	CASRYSGAGNTEAFF	TGTGCCAGCCGATATTCCGGGGCAGGGAACACTGAAGCTTTCTTT
.	.	TRBJ2-7	TRBV7-9	CASSFGTQTYEQYF	TGTGCCAGCAGCTTTGGGACACAAACCTACGAGCAGTACTTC
.	many	TRBJ2-7	TRBV6-1	CASSELWAYEQYF	TGTGCCAGCAGTGAACTCTGGGCCTACGAGCAGTACTTC
.	many	TRBJ2-1	TRBV27	CASTAASGGMDEQFF	TGTGCCAGCACCGCCGCCTCGGGTGGAATGGATGAGCAGTTCTTC
.	many	TRBJ1-1	TRBV28	CASSHTTNTEAFF	TGTGCCAGCAGCCATACGACGAACACTGAAGCTTTCTTT
TRBD2	.	TRBJ2-7	TRBV5-4	CASSTGGSGRYEQYF	TGTGCCAGCAGCACTGGGGGTAGCGGGAGGTACGAGCAGTACTTC
.	.	TRBJ1-6	TRBV30	CAWSVERGSPLHF	TGTGCCTGGAGTGTAGAGCGGGGTTCACCCCTCCACTTT
.	.	TRBJ1-5	TRBV15	CATSREGPQHF	TGTGCCACCAGCAGAGAGGGGCCCCAGCATTTT
.	many	TRBJ2-5	TRBV29-1	CSVDGRSETQYF	TGCAGCGTTGACGGCCGTAGCGAGACCCAGTACTTC
TRBD1	many	TRBJ1-2	TRBV5-6	CASFVPGQGTYGYTF	TGTGCCAGCTTCGTCCCGGGACAGGGGACCTATGGCTACACCTTC
TRBD1	.	TRBJ1-4	TRBV29-1	CSGTGYGGKLFF	TGCAGCGGGACAGGGTACGGTGGAAAACTGTTTTTT
TRBD1	many	TRBJ1-2	TRBV12-3/TRBV12-4	CASSQGAFDGYTF	TGTGCCAGCAGCCAGGGGGCCTTTGATGGCTACACCTTC
TRBD2	.	TRBJ2-6	TRBV19	CASSIGRAGGPSGANVLTF	TGTGCCAGTAGTATAGGGCGAGCGGGAGGGCCCTCTGGGGCCAACGTCCTGACTTTC
TRBD1	few	TRBJ2-2	TRBV11-1	CASSQRTGWGSNPGELFF	TGTGCCAGCAGCCAACGGACAGGTTGGGGGTCTAATCCCGGGGAGCTGTTTTTT
TRBD1	few	TRBJ1-2	TRBV7-9	CASSQTGQDYDGYTF	TGTGCCAGCAGCCAGACAGGGCAGGATTATGATGGCTACACCTTC
TRBD1	many	TRBJ1-1	TRBV6-1	CASRRDRVGNEAFF	TGTGCCAGCAGGAGGGACAGGGTAGGCAATGAAGCTTTCTTT
.	.	TRBJ2-2	TRBV19	CASRRDLNTGELFF	TGTGCCAGTAGGAGGGACTTGAACACCGGGGAGCTGTTTTTT
.	few	TRBJ1-6	TRBV4-1	CASSQGGLGHPYSPLHF	TGCGCCAGCAGCCAAGGTGGGCTGGGACACCCCTATTCACCCCTCCACTTT
TRBD2	.	TRBJ2-1	TRBV11-2	CASSSRLAGEWRISYTEQFF	TGTGCCAGCAGCTCGAGACTAGCTGGAGAGTGGAGGATCTCCTACACTGAGCAGTTCTTC
TRBD1	few	TRBJ2-5	TRBV18	CASSPVGQGGETQYF	TGTGCCAGCTCACCGGTGGGACAGGGGGGAGAGACCCAGTACTTC
.	few	TRBJ2-1	TRBV19	CASSTEYNEQFF	TGTGCCAGTAGTACGGAGTACAATGAGCAGTTCTTC
TRBD1	many	TRBJ1-2	TRBV6-1	CASSPPPNRGYGYTF	TGTGCCAGCAGTCCGCCCCCTAACAGGGGCTATGGCTACACCTTC
.	.	TRBJ2-1	TRBV3-1	CASSQDRQDEQFF	TGTGCCAGCAGCCAGGATCGCCAAGATGAGCAGTTCTTC
TRBD2	few	TRBJ2-7	TRBV29-1	CSVEGGGSGTKYEQYF	TGCAGCGTTGAAGGTGGTGGTAGCGGGACAAAGTACGAGCAGTACTTC
.	.	TRBJ1-2	TRBV6-5	CASSYGTNYGYTF	TGTGCCAGCAGTTACGGGACAAACTATGGCTACACCTTC
.	.	TRBJ2-1	TRBV6-2/TRBV6-3	CASSYRAGDEQFF	TGTGCCAGCAGTTACAGGGCGGGCGATGAGCAGTTCTTC
TRBD2	many	TRBJ2-5	TRBV2	CASSEGAGVYSETQYF	TGTGCCAGCAGTGAGGGAGCGGGAGTGTACTCCGAGACCCAGTACTTC
TRBD2	.	TRBJ2-1	TRBV2	CASSGLAGGGGDNEQFF	TGTGCCAGCAGTGGGCTAGCGGGAGGAGGTGGTGACAATGAGCAGTTCTTC
.	.	TRBJ2-7	TRBV30	CAWRATLTYEQYF	TGTGCCTGGAGGGCCACCTTAACCTACGAGCAGTACTTC
TRBD1	many	TRBJ2-1	TRBV5-1	CASSFVGGLPNEQFF	TGCGCCAGCAGCTTTGTAGGGGGCCTCCCCAATGAGCAGTTCTTC
.	few	TRBJ2-2	TRBV3-1	CASSRRGKNTGELFF	TGTGCCAGCAGCAGGAGGGGTAAAAACACCGGGGAGCTGTTTTTT
.	many	TRBJ1-1	TRBV18	CASSPWLMNTEAFF	TGTGCCAGCTCACCATGGCTTATGAACACTGAAGCTTTCTTT
TRBD2	.	TRBJ2-4	TRBV28	CASSLWTSGIAKNIQYF	TGTGCCAGCAGTTTATGGACTAGCGGGATAGCCAAAAACATTCAGTACTTC
.	.	TRBJ2-7	TRBV9	CASSDGTLEQYF	TGTGCCAGCAGCGACGGGACGCTCGAGCAGTACTTC
.	.	TRBJ2-2	TRBV9	CASSIPRGFDTGELFF	TGTGCCAGCAGCATCCCCAGGGGTTTCGACACCGGGGAGCTGTTTTTT
.	few	TRBJ2-7	TRBV6-1	CASSVAEFYEQYF	TGTGCCAGCAGTGTAGCGGAGTTCTACGAGCAGTACTTC
TRBD2	.	TRBJ2-3	TRBV20-1	CSARDNLGLAGEYDTQYF	TGCAGTGCTAGAGACAACTTAGGACTAGCGGGAGAGTATGATACGCAGTATTTT
.	many	TRBJ2-1	TRBV11-2	CASSQAAEQFF	TGTGCCAGCAGCCAAGCAGCTGAGCAGTTCTTC
TRBD2	.	TRBJ2-2	TRBV11-2	CASSLGGPAGGPSEKTTGELFF	TGTGCCAGCAGCTTAGGGGGACCAGCGGGAGGGCCTTCCGAAAAAACCACCGGGGAGCTGTTTTTT
TRBD1	many	TRBJ2-2	TRBV12-3/TRBV12-4	CASSPRDRAYTGELFF	TGTGCCAGCAGCCCCAGAGACAGGGCGTACACCGGGGAGCTGTTTTTT
.	.	TRBJ2-3	TRBV6-2/TRBV6-3	CASSFGTRTGNTQYF	TGTGCCAGCAGTTTCGGGACTCGCACCGGAAATACGCAGTATTTT